These 26 T cell receptor beta chains came from one sample sequenced in a study of vaccination effects on CD4 cells after COVID-19. These receptors have no known antigen. CD4+ T cell isolation took place after approximately ten days of culture. Infection dated between March and December 2020, before the Alpha, Beta and Delta variants reached the United States. Two-dose vaccination with either BNT162b2 or mRNA-1273 was given to the participants. Some clones are missing from TCRdb's copy, which holds only in-frame ones; the method was immunoSEQ multiplex PCR. The top ten hold 3% to 4% of the sample, which has tens of thousands of clones, over 60% seen once. This specimen was CD4+ T cells from PBMCs cultured without peptide, taken after COVID-19 vaccination. All receptors derive from a human donor who had a prior SARS-CoV-2 infection.

The chain combines TRBV5-1 with TRBJ2-2, with D maybe TRBD2 (5 bases). The ends were cut back, 2 bases at V and 1 base at J, with 9 bases in the middle. CDR1 is SGHRS and CDR2 is YFSETQ in the germline V gene. This CDR3 region has 15 residues. CDR3 in DNA: TGCGCCAGCAGCTTAGGAGCGGTGAACACCGGGGAGCTGTTTTTT. It encodes CASSLGAVNTGELFF. Supplemented by reference TRBV5-1 and TRBJ2-2, the full variable domain reads KAGVTQTPRYLIKTRGQQVTLSCSPISGHRSVSWYQQTPGQGLQFLFEYFSETQRNKGNFPGRFSGRQFSNSRSEMNVSTLELGDSALYLCASSLGAVNTGELFFGEGSRLTVL.

The chain is built from TRBV6-1 and TRBJ2-5; D is ambiguous. The CDR3 consists of 14 residues. Trimming left V 4 bases short and J 0 bases short, with 9 bases between. Germline V gene sequence: CDR1 MNHNS, CDR2 SASEGT. The CDR3: CASSGALYQETQYF. In DNA form, the CDR3 reads TGTGCCAGCAGTGGAGCCCTGTACCAAGAGACCCAGTACTTC.

V and J are TRBV30 and TRBJ1-3, with TRBD1 identical over 7 bases. The CDR3 loop spans 14 amino acids. Unmatched junction bases numbered 3, after V lost 3 bases and J lost 1 base. Germline V gene lookup returns CDR1 GTSNPN and CDR2 SVGIG (reference sequence). The CDR3 sequence is CAWRDRNSGNTIYF. The CDR3 bases are TGTGCCTGGAGGGACAGGAATTCTGGAAACACCATATATTTT. Based on the CDR3 plus reference TRBV30 and TRBJ1-3, the full variable domain is SQTIHQWPATLVQPVGSPLSLECTVEGTSNPNLYWYRQAAGRGLQLLFYSVGIGQISSEVPQNLSASRPQDRQFILSSKKLLLSDSGFYLCAWRDRNSGNTIYFGEGSWLTVV.

The J gene is TRBJ2-7, the V gene TRBV11-1; tentatively, D is TRBD1 or TRBD2 (5 bases each). CDR3 length equals 14 residues. With 5 bases removed from V and 0 bases from J, the gap between germline ends came to 11 bases. Per germline, CDR1 SGHAT and CDR2 FQDESV (reference sequence). DNA of the CDR3: TGTGCCAGCAGCAGAGGGGCCCTCTCCTACGAGCAGTACTTC. This sequence encodes CASSRGALSYEQYF. Complete variable domain (other parts from reference TRBV11-1 and TRBJ2-7): EAEVAQSPRYKITEKSQAVAFWCDPISGHATLYWYRQILGQGPELLVQFQDESVVDDSQLPKDRFSAERLKGVDSTLKIQPAELGDSAMYLCASSRGALSYEQYFGPGTRLTVT.

A single count supports this clone. The rearrangement links TRBV5-6 to TRBJ2-7; 8 nucleotides agree with TRBD2. Germline V lookup: CDR1 SGHDT, CDR2 YYEEEE. V dropped 2 bases and J dropped 3; count of bases not matched to a gene: 4. This CDR3 is built from 14 residues. The CDR3 DNA follows: TGTGCCAGCAGCTTCCTAGCGGGCTACTACGAGCAGTACTTC. Residues: CASSFLAGYYEQYF.

The chain combines TRBV4-3 with TRBJ2-6, with D perhaps TRBD1 (6 bases). The V gene's germline CDR1 is LGHNA and CDR2 YSLEER. This CDR3 has 16 residues. Trimming left V 4 bases short and J 2 bases short, with 12 bases between. This CDR3 is CASSRGTGTGANVLTF. DNA for the CDR3: TGCGCCAGCAGCCGGGGAACAGGGACTGGGGCCAACGTCCTGACTTTC.

This chain connects TRBV5-1 to TRBJ1-2, with 10 bases matching TRBD1. The CDR3 covers 15 residues. Trimming at V came to 0 bases and at J to 6 bases, leaving 5 bases not matched to a gene. CDR1 is SGHRS and CDR2 is YFSETQ in the germline V gene. In DNA form, the CDR3 reads TGCGCCAGCAGCTTGGTTTCAGGACAGGGGGATGGCTACACCTTC. It specifies CASSLVSGQGDGYTF.

The chain recombines TRBV19 with TRBJ2-2, with 8 bases lining up with TRBD1. The CDR3 is 16 residues long. Germline V CDR1 and CDR2: LNHDA, SQIVND (reference sequence). V dropped 4 bases and J dropped 3; count of bases not matched to a gene: 7. CDR3 in DNA: TGTGCCAGTAGTACCAGGGGGCGCGGGGACACCGGGGAGCTGTTTTTT. This sequence encodes CASSTRGRGDTGELFF.

The rearrangement links TRBV10-3 to TRBJ2-1, with a possible D match to TRBD1 (7 bases). Germline CDR1 reads ENHRY; CDR2 reads SYGVKD. The CDR3 totals 16 residues. Between the trimmed V and J ends, which lost 0 bases and 10 bases, there was a span of 19 bases. The CDR3 sequence: CAISESGGDFGGEQFF. CDR3 in DNA: TGTGCCATCAGTGAGTCAGGGGGCGATTTTGGAGGGGAGCAGTTCTTC.

CDR3 region: CASRAGTGNVYNEQFF. CDR3 DNA sequence: TGTGCCAGCAGAGCGGGTACAGGGAATGTTTACAATGAGCAGTTCTTC. The chain joins TRBV6-6 to TRBJ2-1; tentatively, D is TRBD1 or TRBD2 (6 bases each). The ends were cut back, 6 bases at V and 4 bases at J, with 19 bases in the middle. The CDR3 covers 16 residues. Germline CDR1 and CDR2: MNHNY and SVGAGI (reference sequence).

This chain uses TRBV6-5 with TRBJ1-5; 8 bases are shared with TRBD1. The junction had 5 bases not matched to a gene; V was cut back by 7 bases and J by 0 bases. Per the germline V gene, CDR1 is MNHEY and CDR2 is SVGAGI. CDR3 length: 15 residues. CDR3 DNA sequence: TGTGCCAGCATGGGACAGGAGAATAGCAATCAGCCCCAGCATTTT. This encodes CASMGQENSNQPQHF.

This clone has just a few counts. V usage is TRBV4-3 and J usage is TRBJ2-1; the match to TRBD2 covers 10 bases. The CDR3 runs to 16 residues. The V and J ends lost 4 bases and 7 bases, in that order; junction bases with no gene match: 10. Germline CDR1 LGHNA, CDR2 YSLEER. The CDR3 nucleotides are TGCGCCAGCAGCCCAGCTCTAGCGGGAGAGGGTAATGAGCAGTTCTTC. The encoded protein is CASSPALAGEGNEQFF.

The genes are TRBV19 and TRBJ1-4; D is ambiguous. This CDR3 region has 12 residues. V shed 4 bases and J shed 8 bases, with 8 bases lying between them. Germline V lookup: CDR1 LNHDA, CDR2 SQIVND (reference sequence). The CDR3 DNA reads TGTGCCAGTAGTACTTCAGAGGAAAAACTGTTTTTT. This gives the protein CASSTSEEKLFF.

The J gene is TRBJ2-7, the V gene TRBV13; 7 bases are a match to TRBD1. This CDR3 contains 19 residues. Germline V gives CDR1 PRHDT, CDR2 FYEKMQ (reference sequence). V shed 5 bases, J shed 3 bases, and the junction held 22 bases outside the gene matches. The CDR3 is CASSVADRFSRRENYEQYF. CDR3 bases: TGTGCCAGCAGCGTTGCGGACAGGTTTTCTCGACGAGAGAACTACGAGCAGTACTTC.

This chain links TRBV29-1 with TRBJ1-2; 7 bases fit TRBD1. There are 10 residues in the CDR3. V was clipped by 8 bases and J by 14 bases; unmatched bases: 11. Germline V gene lookup returns CDR1 SQVTM and CDR2 ANQGSEA. CDR3 coding DNA: TGCAGCACCTGGACAGGAGTTGCGACCTTC. It is translated as CSTWTGVATF.

This clone was seen just once. This chain links TRBV3-1 (or the pseudogene TRBV3-2) with TRBJ1-6, with D uncertain. Germline V lookup: CDR1 LGHDT, CDR2 YNNKEL (reference sequence). Trimming pared 1 base from V and 8 bases from J, leaving 15 bases between. This CDR3 comprises 16 residues. In DNA form, the CDR3 reads TGTGCCAGCAGCCAAGCTGGGTTCTCTCCGGATTCACCCCTCCACTTT. Protein product: CASSQAGFSPDSPLHF.

The V gene is TRBV3-1 (or the pseudogene TRBV3-2), the J gene TRBJ2-6; unclear D gene. This CDR3 is built from 14 residues. V was shortened by 2 bases and J by 6 bases, with 8 bases between the two germline ends. Germline V gene lookup returns CDR1 LGHDT and CDR2 YNNKEL (reference sequence). CDR3 sequence reads: CASSQNGEANVLTF. The CDR3 DNA reads TGTGCCAGCAGCCAAAATGGCGAGGCCAACGTCCTGACTTTC.

The V and J genes are TRBV3-1 (or the pseudogene TRBV3-2) and TRBJ2-5, with 7 bases matching TRBD1. Germline V lookup: CDR1 LGHDT, CDR2 YNNKEL (reference sequence). CDR3 length equals 14 residues. V lost 2 bases to trimming and J lost 5 bases; unmatched junction nucleotides: 5. The CDR3 protein is CASSQIGGVETQYF. CDR3 coding DNA: TGTGCCAGCAGCCAAATAGGGGGCGTGGAGACCCAGTACTTC.

This clone has only one observation. This CDR3 reads CASSFGTGMDSPLHF. CDR3 DNA: TGTGCCAGTAGTTTCGGGACAGGGATGGATTCACCCCTCCACTTT. The chain is built from TRBV19 and TRBJ1-6; TRBD1 matches at 9 bases. Germline V gene data show CDR1 as LNHDA and CDR2 as SQIVND (reference sequence). CDR3 length: 15 residues. Trimming removed 5 bases from V and 8 bases from J; junction bases left unmatched: 7.

V and J are TRBV6-2 or TRBV6-3 and TRBJ1-2; no clear D gene. V lost 2 bases, J lost 8 bases, and 6 bases lay in between. The CDR3 consists of 11 residues. From germline, CDR1 is MNHEY and CDR2 SVGEGT. CDR3 coding DNA: TGTGCCAGCAGTTACCAGGCGGGCTACACCTTC. It translates to CASSYQAGYTF.

V gene TRBV7-9 combines with J gene TRBJ1-1, with 8 bases that match TRBD1. The CDR3 consists of 14 residues. V lost 5 bases and J lost 4; bases outside the gene matches: 6. Germline V gene data show CDR1 as SEHNR and CDR2 as FQNEAQ (reference sequence). The CDR3 DNA is TGTGCCAGCAGCCGCGGGACAGGCCCCACTGAAGCTTTCTTT. It yields the protein CASSRGTGPTEAFF.

This clone appeared a few times. The chain links TRBV5-1 to TRBJ1-2, with D possibly being TRBD1 (5 bases). V lost 0 bases, J lost 8 bases, and 20 bases lay in between. This CDR3 comprises 16 residues. Germline lookup yields CDR1 SGHRS and CDR2 YFSETQ. The CDR3 bases are TGCGCCAGCAGCTTGGAGTTTGGTTTCAGGGTAGAGGGCTACACCTTC. It translates to CASSLEFGFRVEGYTF.

The V and J genes are TRBV1 and TRBJ1-5; the table's D call, TRBD1, has no DNA check behind it. TRBV1 represents a pseudogene. This CDR3 is built from 15 residues. CDR3 region: CTSSQDGQNNQPQHF. Written as DNA, the CDR3 is TGCACCAGCAGCCAAGATGGGCAGAATAATCAGCCCCAGCATTTT.

The chain has TRBV7-9 and TRBJ1-1; 7 positions agree with TRBD1. Per the germline V gene, CDR1 is SEHNR and CDR2 is FQNEAQ (reference sequence). This CDR3 contains 14 residues. The V and J ends lost 4 bases and 7 bases, in that order; junction bases with no gene match: 9. The CDR3 nucleotides are TGTGCCAGCAGCTCCAGGGGGTTGGACAGTGAAGCTTTCTTT. Residues: CASSSRGLDSEAFF.

V is TRBV5-6 and J is TRBJ1-2; D call uncertain. Trimming left V 2 bases short and J 2 bases short, with 16 bases between. Germline CDR1 reads SGHDT; CDR2 reads YYEEEE. This CDR3 spans 16 amino acids. CDR3 protein: CASSFWPPAQNYGYTF. CDR3 nucleotides: TGTGCCAGCAGCTTCTGGCCACCGGCCCAAAACTATGGCTACACCTTC.

The chain links TRBV7-3 to TRBJ1-2, with D tentatively TRBD1 (6 bases). The ends were cut back, 1 base at V and 7 bases at J, with 19 bases in the middle. The CDR3 spans 16 residues. Looked up from germline, CDR1 is SGHTA and CDR2 is FQGTGA. This CDR3 reads CASSLNGGARMSGYTF. CDR3 DNA sequence: TGTGCCAGCAGCTTAAATGGGGGGGCAAGAATGAGTGGCTACACCTTC. Full variable domain (missing parts from reference TRBV7-3 and TRBJ1-2): GAGVSQTPSNKVTEKGKYVELRCDPISGHTALYWYRQSLGQGPEFLIYFQGTGAADDSGLPNDRFFAVRPEGSVSTLKIQRTERGDSAVYLCASSLNGGARMSGYTFGSGTRLTVV.